Listed below are T cell receptor beta chains from one sample, sequenced in a study of blood T cell repertoires in COVID-19. The repertoire was sequenced with immunoSEQ multiplex PCR; TCRdb's copy has only in-frame clones and lacks some. The sample holds roughly 390,000 clones; more than 75% are singletons and the top ten take roughly a tenth. Sequencing was done on a sample of peripheral blood. The receptor source for this set is a woman in her 30s with COVID-19, enrolled during active disease. Both conserved end residues are part of each CDR3. D genes are given only for firm matches. Not every row has a clone size; where given, it reads once, few, many or a size class.

>TRBJ1-5|TRBV6-5|-|-
TGTGCCAGCAGTAATGGGGGGAATCAGCCCCAGCATTTT
CASSNGGNQPQHF
>TRBJ2-2|TRBV28|-|TRBD2
TGTGCCAGCAACCTTAGCGGGAGGTACACCGGGGAGCTGTTTTTT
CASNLSGRYTGELFF
>TRBJ2-1|TRBV28|-|TRBD2
TGTGCCAGCAGCGCTAGCGGGAGGTTCTACAATGAGCAGTTCTTC
CASSASGRFYNEQFF
>TRBJ2-2|TRBV29-1|-|TRBD1
TGCAGCGGTGGGACAGGGAGCGGCGGGGAGCTGTTTTTT
CSGGTGSGGELFF
>TRBJ2-5|TRBV2|-|-
TGTGCCAGCAGTGGGCAGTACCAAGAGACCCAGTACTTC
CASSGQYQETQYF
>TRBJ2-1|TRBV13|-|TRBD2
TGTGCCAGCAGTTCTCTAGCGGTAGAGGGTGAGCAGTTCTTC
CASSSLAVEGEQFF
>TRBJ1-1|TRBV20-1|-|-
TGCAGTGCTAGAGACTACACTGAAGCTTTCTTT
CSARDYTEAFF
>TRBJ2-7|TRBV2|-|TRBD2
TGTGCCAGCAGTCGGACTAGCGGGAGGGCCTTGAACGAGCAGTACTTC
CASSRTSGRALNEQYF
>TRBJ2-3|TRBV2|-|-
TGTGCCAGCAGTGAAGACAGGGTACCGGATACGCAGTATTTT
CASSEDRVPDTQYF
>TRBJ1-1|TRBV28|once|TRBD1
TGTGCCAGCAGTCAGACAGGGACCACTGAAGCTTTCTTT
CASSQTGTTEAFF
>TRBJ2-7|TRBV5-6|-|TRBD2
TGTGCCAGCAGCTTGGTATCTAGCGGATCCTACGAGCAGTACTTC
CASSLVSSGSYEQYF
>TRBJ1-1|TRBV25-1|-|-
TGTGCCAGCAGTGCTTGGGGGGTCGACACTGAAGCTTTCTTT
CASSAWGVDTEAFF
>TRBJ1-1|TRBV27|-|-
TGTGCCAGCAGTTTCAGGCGTTTGAACACTGAAGCTTTCTTT
CASSFRRLNTEAFF
>TRBJ2-3|TRBV3-1/TRBV3-2|-|TRBD2
TGTGCCAGCAGCCGGGCGGGAGGGAGTCTCCCCCTACCGCAGTATTTT
CASSRAGGSLPLPQYF
>TRBJ1-5|TRBV6-6|-|-
TGTGCCAGCAGGGGACAAATGAGGATAGATCAGCCCCAGCATTTT
CASRGQMRIDQPQHF
>TRBJ2-7|TRBV28|-|-
TGTGCCAGCGGAGGCACACCGACCTACGAGCAGTACTTC
CASGGTPTYEQYF